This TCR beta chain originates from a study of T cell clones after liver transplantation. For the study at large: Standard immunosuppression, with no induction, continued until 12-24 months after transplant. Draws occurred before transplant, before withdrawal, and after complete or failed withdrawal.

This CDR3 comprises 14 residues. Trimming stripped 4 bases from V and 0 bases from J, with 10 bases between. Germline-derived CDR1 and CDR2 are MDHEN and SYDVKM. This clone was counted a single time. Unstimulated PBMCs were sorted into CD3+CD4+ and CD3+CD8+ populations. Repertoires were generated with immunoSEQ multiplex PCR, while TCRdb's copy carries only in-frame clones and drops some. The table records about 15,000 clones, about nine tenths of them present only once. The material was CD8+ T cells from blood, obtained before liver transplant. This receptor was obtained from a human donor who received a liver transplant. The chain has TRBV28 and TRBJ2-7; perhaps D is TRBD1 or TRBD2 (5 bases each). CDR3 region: CASSSGRDSYEQYF. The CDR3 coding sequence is TGTGCCAGCAGTTCGGGACGGGACTCCTACGAGCAGTACTTC.